This T cell receptor beta chain was sequenced for a study of shared clonotypes between healthy human individuals. Study-level findings and limits: Generation of non-shared clonotypes was less probable than generation of clonotypes shared by all four donors.

Only in-frame clones appear in the TCRdb table, and some are missing; sequencing was by immunoSEQ multiplex PCR. The sample carries under 85,000 clones, over 55% recorded once. With respect to this clone: No antigen is known for it.

Per the germline V gene, CDR1 is SNHLY and CDR2 is FYNNEI. The CDR3 contains 14 residues. J gave up 7 bases and V 9 bases, and 11 bases lay outside the gene matches. This TCR derives from a man under 40 in good health. The V call is TRBV2, the J call TRBJ1-1; TRBD1 matches 10 bases. The material sequenced was memory CD8+ T cells sorted from blood. Noted subset: CD45RO+ cells pooled with CCR7-negative TemRA cells. CDR3 sequence: CASTSGTGASEAFF. The CDR3, as DNA: TGTGCCAGTACCTCCGGGACAGGGGCTAGTGAAGCTTTCTTT.